This T cell receptor beta chain was obtained from a study of Graves' ophthalmopathy and Graves' hyperthyroidism (dated by TCRdb to the late 2010s). As for the study more broadly: Peripheral blood was collected at initial diagnosis, before any treatment. Following sample collection, hyperthyroidism patients were given methimazole at a starting dose of 30 mg daily, and ophthalmopathy patients were given high-dose intravenous methylprednisolone. The approximately 90 discovery patients were divided at random into training and test sets in a 7:3 ratio. The study used TCR beta repertoire signatures to distinguish Graves' ophthalmopathy from Graves' hyperthyroidism and to predict progression to ophthalmopathy. An independent validation cohort comprised 18 hyperthyroidism patients and 15 to 17 patients who later progressed from hyperthyroidism to ophthalmopathy. In more than 5 hyperthyroidism patients, the T-cell repertoire of thyroid tissue was compared with the T-cell repertoire of blood. In total, 120 to 150 blood samples were TCR-sequenced: 43 ophthalmopathy, under 85 hyperthyroidism and roughly 17 hyperthyroidism-to-ophthalmopathy patients. A discovery set of 90 to 100 patients (43 ophthalmopathy, just over 55 stable hyperthyroidism) was enrolled to explore V-J signatures distinguishing ophthalmopathy from hyperthyroidism.

For repertoire sequencing, the TCR beta CDR3 regions were amplified from RNA transcripts. A first-round RT-PCR used HTBI primers with the Qiagen OneStep RT-PCR kit, followed by a second-round multiplex PCR, size selection and purification. Libraries were sequenced on an Illumina HiSeq2000 using paired-end 100 bp reads. The authors processed their data as follows. SOAPnuke was used for read processing, and reads with adapters, uncalled bases, a mean Phred below 15, or no exact constant-primer or identifier match were discarded. High-quality paired reads were merged with COPE v1.2.5. Clonotypes were defined as unique nucleotide sequences and were aligned to IMGT TRB V, D and J references using MiTCR v1.1. The analysis was limited to V-J combinations with a frequency above 0.0001, which together covered approximately 99% of the repertoires. A TCR clonal expansion and chaos score per V-J combination was defined as the ratio of F50 clonal expansion to chaos observed in the TCRdist matrix. Welch's t-statistics and random forest were used to reduce features to approximately 13 V-J combinations, which were fed into a naive Bayes classifier. Thyroid-blood repertoire similarity was quantified with the Morisita-Horn index. The public reads were run again by TCRdb, first through fastp at Q25 and then through MiXCR, and only productive beta chains were kept. Each entry merges the rows of one CDR3 protein and shows their most common DNA and genes. V and J calls and clone size were set by TCRdb, not the authors. This sample has 200,000 to 250,000 distinct CDR3 sequences in its table, and about a fifth of those were observed once. Roughly 45% of the sample goes to the ten largest clones.

Worth noting for this clonotype: Its antigen remains unidentified. No much larger clonotype is one base removed from it; base qualities were not supplied.

General findings and caveats noted by the study authors: Sample size was not statistically predetermined, and group allocation was not concealed from the investigators. In validation, the model predicted ophthalmopathy progression with roughly 68% sensitivity and less than 80% specificity; around twelve predicted patients were CT-confirmed with GO in a median of about 6.1 months. Among expanded thyroid clonotypes with frequency above 0.001, most also showed up in blood, which suggests that blood repertoires may reflect the thyroid immune response. The 13-signature model separated ophthalmopathy from stable hyperthyroidism with approximately 88% sensitivity and approximately 83% specificity in cross-validation, and 80%/75% in the test set.

From the cysteine up to the phenylalanine, the CDR3 has a length of 17 residues. This entry keeps only the CDR3 DNA: 51 bases, framed from base 1. Sequences KGHDR (CDR1) and SFDVKD (CDR2) are obtained from the germline V gene. V is pruned by 3 bases and J by 3 bases, leaving 6 bases of the junction without a gene match. The ophthalmopathy patients had moderately to severely active disease, with a Clinical Activity Score of 3 or higher, a NOSPECS grade of 4 or higher, and a disease duration of less than 3 months. Anyone with other autoimmune diseases, uncontrolled infections, pregnancy or lactation was excluded from the study. Clinical symptoms, serum thyroxine, TRAb, thyroid ultrasound and orbital computed tomography formed the basis of the diagnosis. PBMCs were isolated from about 9.1 ml of fresh peripheral blood by Ficoll-Paque density gradient centrifugation. Trizol reagent was used to extract the total RNA, and its quality was then checked on an Agilent 2100 Bioanalyzer.

The material sequenced was peripheral blood. The chain was built from TRBV24-1 and TRBJ2-2; TRBD2 matches 10 bases in the middle. The clonotype comes from a woman aged 45-65 years with Graves' ophthalmopathy. Donor details come from another sample of the same person, matched by shared clones. The sequenced DNA: TGTGCCACCAGTGATACGCTAGCGGGAGAGGACACCGGGGAGCTGTTTTTT. Its amino acids are CATSDTLAGEDTGELFF.